The following is a T cell receptor beta chain sequence with its context. Its target is not known. The PCR was carried out with 60 Vbeta primers and 13 Jbeta primers. Assay: immunoSEQ multiplex PCR; the TCRdb copy retains only in-frame clones and omits some. The table lists around 120,000 clones, 75% to 85% of them singletons. This entry is derived from a study of cytomegalovirus exposure and HLA in healthy donors. General study findings and limits: Most CMV-associated TCR beta chains appeared HLA-restricted in a later analysis. The authors later linked a missense DCLRE1C variant to TCR beta V- and J-gene trimming.

The sequencing sample was made of PBMCs. The receptor was derived from a woman aged 50 to 60 in good health and CMV-seropositive.

The CDR3 spells CASSHRTSGRTNEQFF. The CDR3 coding sequence is TGTGCCAGCAGCCACAGGACTAGCGGGAGAACCAATGAGCAGTTCTTC. The chain carries TRBV4-2 and TRBJ2-1; 13 bases match TRBD2. Germline CDR1 is LGHNA and CDR2 is YNFKEQ. The ends lost 3 bases at V and 6 bases at J; junction bases unmatched: 5. The CDR3 consists of 16 residues.